One sample yielded the 20 T cell receptor beta chains listed below, sequenced in a study of cytomegalovirus exposure and HLA in healthy donors. Sequencing used immunoSEQ multiplex PCR; TCRdb keeps in-frame clones, though not all of them. This sample has under 250,000 clones; roughly 87% occur once, and the top ten carry about 2%. The sequencing sample was made of PBMCs. The receptor set was obtained from a woman aged 18-29 years in good health and CMV-seropositive.

The genes are TRBV7-6 and TRBJ1-1; D is undetermined. Trimming pared 4 bases from V and 6 bases from J, leaving 12 bases between. The germline V gene has CDR1 SGHVS and CDR2 FNYEAQ. CDR3 size: 13 residues. The CDR3, as DNA: TGTGCCAGCAGCTACCAAGAGGGTGCTGAAGCTTTCTTT. Translating gives CASSYQEGAEAFF.

About this clone: The germline gene is not matched at one end of the junction; a read error may be the cause. The chain couples TRBV27 to TRBJ1-2; D gene ambiguous. The CDR3 is 12 residues long. Germline CDR1 is MNHEY and CDR2 is SMNVEV (reference sequence). DNA of the CDR3: TGTGCCAGCAGTTTATGGGGAGGGCAGAACCACTTC. Amino acid sequence: CASSLWGGQNHF.

The V gene is TRBV29-1, the J gene TRBJ1-5; possibly TRBD1 for D (6 bases). Trimming took 4 bases from V and 6 from J, leaving 22 bases between them. This CDR3 has 16 amino acids. Looked up from germline, CDR1 is SQVTM and CDR2 is ANQGSEA. CDR3 amino acids: CSVVVPRTESSQPQHF. The CDR3 DNA reads as TGCAGCGTTGTAGTCCCCCGGACAGAATCAAGTCAGCCCCAGCATTTT.

This chain links TRBV27 with TRBJ2-7; possibly TRBD1 for D (6 bases). Per germline, CDR1 MNHEY and CDR2 SMNVEV (reference sequence). The CDR3 sequence is 13 residues long. Trimming cost V 5 bases and J 2 bases, with 10 bases left between them. CDR3 DNA sequence: TGTGCCAGCAGTGCCCAGGGGACCTACGAGCAGTACTTC. This translates into CASSAQGTYEQYF.

The rearrangement links TRBV13 to TRBJ1-1; D call uncertain. Trimming pared 3 bases from V and 4 bases from J, leaving 15 bases between. Germline-derived CDR1 and CDR2 are PRHDT and FYEKMQ (reference sequence). The CDR3 consists of 15 residues. CDR3 nucleotides: TGTGCCAGCAGCTTGCGGCCCGATGGATCCACTGAAGCTTTCTTT. It yields the protein CASSLRPDGSTEAFF.

This clone turned up a few times. The chain has TRBV25-1 and TRBJ2-7, with a possible D match to TRBD1 (6 bases). V lost 2 bases and J lost 2, with 13 bases in between. The germline CDR1 and CDR2 sequences are MGHDK and SYGVNS. There are 15 residues in the CDR3. The CDR3 bases are TGTGCCAGCAGTGAAGACAGGATACCTACCTACGAGCAGTACTTC. This encodes CASSEDRIPTYEQYF.

In DNA, the CDR3 is TGTGCCAGCTCACCAGGGGTGGGACAGGGCCAATCCTCCTATGGCTACACCTTC. It encodes CASSPGVGQGQSSYGYTF. This sequence joins TRBV18 and TRBJ1-2, with 9 bases identical to TRBD1. Trimming took 2 bases from V and 4 from J; bases not matched to a gene: 14. Per the germline V gene, CDR1 is KGHSH and CDR2 is LQKENI. The CDR3 has 18 amino acids.

The chain recombines TRBV4-1 with TRBJ2-1, with TRBD2 identical over 10 bases. Germline V lookup: CDR1 MGHRA, CDR2 YSYEKL. After removal of 3 bases from V and 4 bases from J, the junction contained 6 bases not matched to a gene. The CDR3 spans 16 residues. CDR3 in DNA: TGCGCCAGCAGCCAGGCACTAGCGGGAAAATACAATGAGCAGTTCTTC. Amino acids: CASSQALAGKYNEQFF.

This chain uses TRBV11-2 with TRBJ2-7; possible D gene TRBD2, 6 bases. Trimming took 2 bases from V and 3 from J, leaving 17 bases between them. Germline V gives CDR1 SGHAT, CDR2 FQNNGV. The CDR3 covers 16 residues. For the CDR3, the DNA is TGTGCCAGCAGCTTAAGGCTTTTTGGGGGGAGCTACGAGCAGTACTTC. The encoded protein is CASSLRLFGGSYEQYF.

The chain uses TRBV11-2 and TRBJ2-3; D may be TRBD2 (6 bases). The CDR3 spans 14 residues. V gave up 5 bases and J gave up 0 bases, with 9 bases separating them. Germline values: CDR1 SGHAT, CDR2 FQNNGV. The CDR3 DNA reads as TGTGCCAGCAGCCAAGGACTAAGCACAGATACGCAGTATTTT. Translation: CASSQGLSTDTQYF.

The chain uses TRBV10-3 and TRBJ2-1; 7 nucleotides agree with TRBD2. CDR1 and CDR2 (germline): ENHRY, SYGVKD. The CDR3 has 15 amino acids. Trimming took 10 bases from V and 6 from J; bases not matched to a gene: 15. The DNA of the CDR3 is TGTGCCACGGACCGAGGCGGGAGTTTAGGCAATGAGCAGTTCTTC. Translated, it gives CATDRGGSLGNEQFF.

The chain couples TRBV4-1 to TRBJ1-4, with unresolved D. Germline V CDR1 and CDR2: MGHRA, YSYEKL. Deletions cut 2 bases from V and 4 bases from J, with 5 bases between. The CDR3 has 13 amino acids. The CDR3, as DNA: TGCGCCAGCAGCCAATCCCTTAATGAAAAACTGTTTTTT. It is translated as CASSQSLNEKLFF.

The genes are TRBV7-9 and TRBJ1-1; D is perhaps TRBD1 (5 bases). The CDR3 spans 14 residues. CDR1 SEHNR and CDR2 FQNEAQ come from the germline V gene (reference sequence). V lost 5 bases and J 2 bases, leaving 12 bases between the germline ends. CDR3 amino acids: CASSGHRSNTEAFF. The CDR3 coding sequence is TGTGCCAGCAGCGGACACAGGAGTAACACTGAAGCTTTCTTT.

This chain joins TRBV29-1 and TRBJ1-2; D possibly corresponds to TRBD1 (5 bases). The germline V gene encodes CDR1 SQVTM and CDR2 ANQGSEA. V dropped 4 bases and J dropped 4 bases, with 7 bases sitting between them. This CDR3 spans 11 amino acids. The CDR3 sequence: CSVAGGYGYTF. The CDR3 DNA follows: TGCAGCGTTGCGGGGGGCTATGGCTACACCTTC.

The rearrangement uses TRBV27 and TRBJ2-7; weak D call: TRBD1 (6 bases). The CDR3 sequence is 13 residues long. V was cut by 9 bases and J by 3 bases, with 15 bases left in between. CDR1 and CDR2 from the germline V gene are MNHEY and SMNVEV (reference sequence). CDR3 protein: CASASGVGYEQYF. CDR3 coding DNA: TGTGCCAGTGCGTCAGGGGTGGGCTACGAGCAGTACTTC.

This chain links TRBV7-8 with TRBJ1-5; the D is unclear. The CDR3 is 15 amino acids. Germline CDR1 reads SGHVS; CDR2 reads FQNEAQ. The germline V and J ends were trimmed by 2 bases and 1 base, with 9 bases remaining between them. CDR3 bases: TGTGCCAGCAGCTTATCCCAACTGAGCAATCAGCCCCAGCATTTT. Protein sequence: CASSLSQLSNQPQHF.

The sample holds one count of this clone. This chain connects TRBV30 to TRBJ2-3, with a tentative D call TRBD2 (5 bases). The germline V and J ends were trimmed by 2 bases and 1 base, with 13 bases remaining between them. Germline CDR1 is GTSNPN and CDR2 is SVGIG (reference sequence). This CDR3 spans 15 amino acids. Written as DNA, the CDR3 is TGTGCCTGGAGTCGTAAGGAGGCAGGCACAGATACGCAGTATTTT. It is translated as CAWSRKEAGTDTQYF.

This clone was found a few times. The chain recombines TRBV5-4 with TRBJ2-7, with 9 bases identical to TRBD2. Unmatched junction bases numbered 2, after V lost 1 base and J lost 3 bases. Germline V gene data show CDR1 as SGHNT and CDR2 as YYREEE (reference sequence). CDR3 length equals 14 residues. The CDR3 is CASSLSSGSYEQYF. In nucleotides, the CDR3 is TGTGCCAGCAGCTTGAGTAGCGGGAGCTACGAGCAGTACTTC.

This clone was detected only once. The V and J genes are TRBV7-2 and TRBJ2-4; D is possibly TRBD2 (6 bases). The CDR3 runs to 14 residues. Germline assignment: CDR1 SGHTA and CDR2 FQGNSA. The V end lost 6 bases, the J end lost 7 bases, and 16 bases lay between the germline ends. The CDR3 loop reads CASSFRSSANIQYF. The CDR3 DNA follows: TGTGCCAGCAGTTTCAGGTCTAGCGCGAACATTCAGTACTTC.

V is TRBV28 and J is TRBJ1-5; 8 nucleotides line up with TRBD1. After removal of 3 bases from V and 7 bases from J, the junction contained 11 bases not matched to a gene. The germline CDR1 and CDR2 sequences are MDHEN and SYDVKM. The length of the CDR3 is 16 residues. Here the CDR3 reads CASSLAHTGGRQPQHF. CDR3 in DNA: TGTGCCAGCAGTTTGGCCCACACAGGGGGACGCCAGCCCCAGCATTTT. The whole variable domain, remainder taken from reference TRBV28 and TRBJ1-5, is DVKVTQSSRYLVKRTGEKVFLECVQDMDHENMFWYRQDPGLGLRLIYFSYDVKMKEKGDIPEGYSVSREKKERFSLILESASTNQTSMYLCASSLAHTGGRQPQHFGDGTRLSIL.